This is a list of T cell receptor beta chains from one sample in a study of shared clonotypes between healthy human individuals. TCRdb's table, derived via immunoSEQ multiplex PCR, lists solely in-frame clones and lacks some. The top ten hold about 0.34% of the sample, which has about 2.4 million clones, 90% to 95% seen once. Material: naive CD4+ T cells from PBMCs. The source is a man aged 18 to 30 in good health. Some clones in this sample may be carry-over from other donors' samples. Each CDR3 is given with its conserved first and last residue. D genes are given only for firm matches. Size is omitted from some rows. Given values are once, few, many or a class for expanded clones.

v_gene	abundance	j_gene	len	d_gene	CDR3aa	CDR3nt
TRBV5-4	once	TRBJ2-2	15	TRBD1	CASSLPGTGGGELFF	TGTGCCAGCAGCTTGCCCGGGACAGGGGGAGGGGAGCTGTTTTTT
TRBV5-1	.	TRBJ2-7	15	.	CASSGNSGGGLEQYF	TGCGCCAGCAGCGGGAACAGTGGAGGCGGATTGGAGCAGTACTTC
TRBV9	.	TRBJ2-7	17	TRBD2	CASSVGGGGHVVDEQYF	TGTGCCAGCAGCGTAGGTGGCGGGGGGCATGTAGTCGACGAGCAGTACTTC
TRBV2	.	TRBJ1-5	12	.	CASRGEVQPQHF	TGTGCCAGCAGGGGTGAGGTGCAGCCCCAGCATTTT
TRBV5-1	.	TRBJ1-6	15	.	CASSFSGTPGSPLHF	TGCGCCAGCAGCTTCTCTGGAACCCCAGGATCACCCCTCCACTTT
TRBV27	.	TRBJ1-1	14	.	CASRARPRGTEAFF	TGTGCCAGCAGGGCCCGACCGCGGGGCACTGAAGCTTTCTTT
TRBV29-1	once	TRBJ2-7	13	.	CSVRRFGGHEQYF	TGCAGCGTTCGTAGATTTGGGGGACACGAGCAGTACTTC
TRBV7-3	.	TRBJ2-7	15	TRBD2	CASGFGGSVSYEQYF	TGTGCCAGCGGTTTTGGCGGGAGTGTATCCTACGAGCAGTACTTC
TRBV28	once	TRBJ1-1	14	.	CASSLWPAGSEAFF	TGTGCCAGCAGTTTATGGCCCGCAGGTAGTGAAGCTTTCTTT
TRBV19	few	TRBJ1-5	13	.	CASSIAGQQPQHF	TGTGCCAGTAGTATAGCTGGGCAACAGCCCCAGCATTTT
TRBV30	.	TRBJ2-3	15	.	CAWIVQDRFPDTQYF	TGTGCCTGGATTGTACAGGACAGATTTCCAGATACGCAGTATTTT
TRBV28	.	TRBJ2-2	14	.	CASSLPGRTGELFF	TGTGCCAGCAGCCTCCCGGGACGTACCGGGGAGCTGTTTTTT
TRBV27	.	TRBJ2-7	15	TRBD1	CASSRKPDRVDEQYF	TGTGCCAGCAGTCGCAAACCCGACAGGGTCGACGAGCAGTACTTC
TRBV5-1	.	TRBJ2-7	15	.	CASSFTQVSSYEQYF	TGCGCCAGCAGCTTCACCCAGGTTAGCTCCTACGAGCAGTACTTC
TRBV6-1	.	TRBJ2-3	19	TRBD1	CASSDKEARQGFLSDTQYF	TGTGCCAGCAGTGACAAAGAAGCCAGACAGGGCTTTCTTTCCGATACGCAGTATTTT
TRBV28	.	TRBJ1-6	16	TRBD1	CASSGTGAYYNSPLHF	TGTGCCAGCAGTGGAACAGGGGCGTACTATAATTCACCCCTCCACTTT
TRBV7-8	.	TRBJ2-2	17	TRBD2	CASSFGGRAFVLGELFF	TGTGCCAGCAGCTTCGGGGGGAGGGCCTTTGTTCTCGGGGAGCTGTTTTTT
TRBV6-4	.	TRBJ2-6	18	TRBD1	CASRAPGQGAAGANVLTF	TGTGCCAGCAGAGCCCCGGGACAGGGGGCTGCTGGGGCCAACGTCCTGACTTTC
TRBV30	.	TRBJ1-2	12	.	CAWSGIQHGYTF	TGTGCCTGGAGCGGGATACAGCATGGCTACACCTTC
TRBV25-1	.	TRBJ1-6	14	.	CASSGGWGYSPLHF	TGTGCCAGCAGTGGAGGATGGGGTTATTCACCCCTCCACTTT
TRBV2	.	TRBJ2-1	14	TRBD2	CASRTSGGVGEQFF	TGTGCCAGCAGGACTAGCGGGGGAGTAGGTGAGCAGTTCTTC
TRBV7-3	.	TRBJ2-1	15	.	CASSPDRDNYNEQFF	TGTGCCAGCAGCCCAGATCGGGACAACTACAATGAGCAGTTCTTC
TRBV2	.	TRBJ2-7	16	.	CASSVPSEVVNYEQYF	TGTGCCAGCAGTGTTCCGTCGGAGGTTGTAAATTACGAGCAGTACTTC
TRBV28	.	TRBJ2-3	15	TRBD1	CASSYGTGITDTQYF	TGTGCCAGCAGTTACGGGACAGGGATCACAGATACGCAGTATTTT
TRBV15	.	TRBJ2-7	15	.	CATSSDGQISYEQYF	TGTGCCACCAGCAGCGACGGGCAGATTAGTTACGAGCAGTACTTC
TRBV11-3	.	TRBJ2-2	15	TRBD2	CASSLGTSWAGELFF	TGTGCCAGCAGCTTAGGGACTAGCTGGGCCGGGGAGCTGTTTTTT
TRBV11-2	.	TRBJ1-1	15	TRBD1	CASSTGGAGITEAFF	TGTGCCAGCAGCACAGGGGGCGCTGGGATCACTGAAGCTTTCTTT
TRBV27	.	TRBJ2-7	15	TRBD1	CASSFDRAQLYEQYF	TGTGCCAGCAGTTTCGACAGGGCACAGCTCTACGAGCAGTACTTC
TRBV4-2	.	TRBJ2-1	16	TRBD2	CASSFGTSGTYNEQFF	TGTGCCAGCAGCTTCGGGACTAGCGGGACGTACAATGAGCAGTTCTTC
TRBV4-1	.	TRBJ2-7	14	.	CASSQDVGFYEQYF	TGCGCCAGCAGCCAAGACGTGGGATTCTACGAGCAGTACTTC
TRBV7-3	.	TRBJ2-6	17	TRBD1	CASSLQAGGSGANVLTF	TGTGCCAGCAGCTTGCAGGCAGGGGGCTCTGGGGCCAACGTCCTGACTTTC